The rows below give T cell receptor beta chains drawn from one sample of a study of cytomegalovirus exposure and HLA in healthy donors. Generated by immunoSEQ multiplex PCR, the TCRdb table keeps only in-frame clones and is missing some. The sample has 200,000 to 250,000 clones; approximately 82% are singletons. The source material was PBMCs. The origin of the receptors is a man in his late teens or twenties in good health and CMV-seronegative. CDR3s include the opening cysteine and the closing phenylalanine or tryptophan. Each record gives: V gene, J gene, clone size, D gene, CDR3 DNA, CDR3 protein. The D gene is left open where the match is weak. Some rows have no size entry. The others give once, few or many, or a class for an expanded clone.

TRBV5-4,TRBJ1-2,.,.,TGTGCCAGCAGCTTCCCGACAGGCACTAACTATGGCCACACCTTC,CASSFPTGTNYGHTF
TRBV7-8,TRBJ2-3,.,TRBD2,TGTGCCAGCAGCCCAGCGGGAGGGACCACAGATACGCAATATTTT,CASSPAGGTTDTQYF
TRBV4-1,TRBJ1-5,.,.,TGCGCCAGCAGCCACGCCTACAGGGAGAGGAGTCAGCCCCAGCATTTT,CASSHAYRERSQPQHF
TRBV2,TRBJ1-1,.,TRBD1,TGTGCCAGCAGTGTAGTTAACAGGGGGCTGAACACTGAAGCTTTCTTT,CASSVVNRGLNTEAFF
TRBV19,TRBJ2-1,.,TRBD2,TGTGCCAGTAGTGGTAGACTAGCGGGAGTACTAAATGAGCAGTTCTTC,CASSGRLAGVLNEQFF
TRBV27,TRBJ1-6,.,TRBD1,TGTGCCAGCAGTCGACAGGGGGGGGACTCACCCCTCCACTTT,CASSRQGGDSPLHF
TRBV7-2,TRBJ2-1,.,.,TGTGCCAGCAGCTTCATGGGGCCCGGGGAGCAGTTCTTC,CASSFMGPGEQFF
TRBV4-2,TRBJ1-2,.,.,TGTGCCAGCAGCCAAGACAGGGTTTTCTATGGCTACACCTTC,CASSQDRVFYGYTF
TRBV19,TRBJ1-1,.,TRBD1,TGTGCCAGTAGTGACAGGGCGCGGACTGAAGCTTTCTTT,CASSDRARTEAFF
TRBV7-9,TRBJ1-2,few,.,TGTGCCAGCAGCCCCGGACAAGCCTCTCTCTATGGCTACACCTTC,CASSPGQASLYGYTF
TRBV7-2,TRBJ2-3,.,TRBD2,TGTGCCAGCAGCTTGGGTTGGCAGACGGGAGGTACGCAGTATTTT,CASSLGWQTGGTQYF
TRBV7-6,TRBJ2-3,.,TRBD1,TGTGCCAGCAGCTTAGCGAGACAGGGACCGTCAGATACGCAGTATTTT,CASSLARQGPSDTQYF
TRBV7-9,TRBJ2-1,.,.,TGTGCCAGCAGCTTAGCCGGGACTTACAATGAGCAGTTCTTC,CASSLAGTYNEQFF
TRBV10-3,TRBJ2-7,.,.,TGTGCCATCAGTCGGGACACGGGGTTCTACGAGCAGTACTTC,CAISRDTGFYEQYF
TRBV7-9,TRBJ2-6,.,TRBD1,TGTGCCAGCAACACACCCGGGACAGGGTACTCTGGGGCCAACGTCCTGACTTTC,CASNTPGTGYSGANVLTF
TRBV2,TRBJ1-2,.,.,TGTGCCAGCAGCCCCAGCGGAGCCGGGGGCTATGGCTACACCTTC,CASSPSGAGGYGYTF
TRBV28,TRBJ1-1,once,.,TGTGCCAGTACCCCAGGGTGGGCGAACACTGAAGCTTTCTTT,CASTPGWANTEAFF
TRBV6-1,TRBJ1-1,few,TRBD1,TGTGCCAGCAGTGACCTAGGGGGCTTTTCCTCGGCTTTCTTT,CASSDLGGFSSAFF
TRBV28,TRBJ1-2,few,TRBD1,TGTGCCAGCAGTTTAAGCCAGGGGGCGGACTATGGCTACACCTTC,CASSLSQGADYGYTF
TRBV6-1,TRBJ1-2,once,.,TGTGCCAGCAGTGAAGCGTGGGGACTTGGCTACACCTTC,CASSEAWGLGYTF
TRBV10-1,TRBJ2-7,.,TRBD2,TGCGCCAGCAGTGAAGGACTAGCGGGCTCCTACGAGCAGTACTTC,CASSEGLAGSYEQYF
TRBV7-2,TRBJ1-3,.,TRBD1,TGTGCCAGCAGCCCGTGGACAGGGGGAAGTGGAAACACCATATATTTT,CASSPWTGGSGNTIYF
TRBV7-9,TRBJ1-2,.,TRBD1,TGTTCCAGCAGCCAGACAGGGGACTTC,CSSSQTGDF
TRBV6-1,TRBJ2-4,.,.,TGTGCCAGCACCCCGCGGAGGGGTGGGGACATTCAGTACTTC,CASTPRRGGDIQYF
TRBV7-6,TRBJ1-4,.,.,TGTGCCAGCAGCCTGGGGCCGCCTGAAAAACTGTTTTTT,CASSLGPPEKLFF
TRBV19,TRBJ2-2,.,TRBD2,TGTGCCAGTAGTACATCTAGCGGCACCGGGGAGCTGTTTTTT,CASSTSSGTGELFF
TRBV28,TRBJ1-2,.,.,TGTGCCAGCAGGTCGGGACTGTCATATGGCTACACCTTC,CASRSGLSYGYTF
TRBV10-1,TRBJ2-1,.,TRBD2,TGCGCCAGCAGTGAGTCGGTAGCGGGAACCTACAATGAGCAGTTCTTC,CASSESVAGTYNEQFF
TRBV5-1,TRBJ2-3,.,TRBD1,TGCGCCAGCAGCTCGGGACAGACAGATACGCAGTATTTT,CASSSGQTDTQYF
TRBV7-9,TRBJ1-1,.,TRBD1,TGTGCCAGCAGCCCAACCCCCGGACAGGTTCAGGGGACTGAAGCTTTCTTT,CASSPTPGQVQGTEAFF
TRBV6-1,TRBJ1-4,once,TRBD1,TGTGCCAGCAGCGCCGACAGGGGACCAGCGTCAAAACTGTTTTTT,CASSADRGPASKLFF